This T cell receptor (beta chain) was recovered during a study of monozygotic twins with cystic fibrosis. Study information: Libraries were built from approximately 3 micrograms of fragmented DNA using about 14 PCR cycles.

As for this clone: Its antigen remains unknown.

Generated by immunoSEQ multiplex PCR, the TCRdb table keeps only in-frame clones and is missing some. Here the sample spans around 30,000 clones, over 80% being singletons. Points from the study as a whole: Median Simpson clonality of approximately 0.0091 suggested naive T cells predominated.

Germline assignment: CDR1 KGHSH and CDR2 LQKENI. Unmatched junction bases numbered 5, after V lost 2 bases and J lost 1 base. This CDR3 has 15 residues. The rearrangement links TRBV18 to TRBJ2-7; 7 bases agree with TRBD2. The specimen sequenced was blood. The source is a girl aged 2-9 years with cystic fibrosis. CDR3: CASSPYGGLSYEQYF. In nucleotides, the CDR3 is TGTGCCAGCTCACCATACGGGGGGTTATCCTACGAGCAGTACTTC.